These T cell receptor beta chains were read from a single sample in a study of graft-versus-host responses after intestinal transplantation. Sequenced by immunoSEQ multiplex PCR; TCRdb stores in-frame clones only, minus some. Among 5,000 or so clones listed, over 60% were seen once. The sequencing here drew on ileum tissue, taken about 39 weeks after intestinal transplant. Every receptor here comes from a human patient who received an intestinal transplant, so some T cells may come from the graft donor. Each CDR3 is given with its conserved first and last residue. The D gene is left open where the match is weak. Not all rows give a size; the values are once, few, many and, for expanded clones, a class.

cdr3_nt | cdr3_aa | d_call | clone_size | j_call | v_call
TGTGCCAGCAGCTTGTTGGGGACAAATGCTTTCTTT | CASSLLGTNAFF | . | . | TRBJ1-1 | TRBV7-9
TGCGCCAGCAGTCAATCCCCGGTGTATAATTCACCCCTCCACTTT | CASSQSPVYNSPLHF | . | . | TRBJ1-6 | TRBV23-1
TGTGCCAGCAGTTACTCGGCAGAGAACACCGGGGAGCTGTTTTTT | CASSYSAENTGELFF | . | . | TRBJ2-2 | TRBV6-6
TGTGCCAGCAGTTACGGGCGGGAGTGGGAGACCCAGTACTTC | CASSYGREWETQYF | TRBD2 | . | TRBJ2-5 | TRBV6-5
TGTGCCAGCAGTTCCCAGGGGTATGGCTACACCTTC | CASSSQGYGYTF | . | . | TRBJ1-2 | TRBV6-5
TGTGCCAGCAGTGGTGGGGGCAGTGCCCTCAGCAATCAGCCCCAGCATTTT | CASSGGGSALSNQPQHF | . | few | TRBJ1-5 | TRBV6-1
TGTGCCAGCAGCCGAGACAGGGCCCTTATCTATGGCTACACCTTC | CASSRDRALIYGYTF | TRBD1 | . | TRBJ1-2 | TRBV2
TGTGCCAGCAGCTTAACTTTAGGGGTCAGGGAGCTGTTTTTT | CASSLTLGVRELFF | . | . | TRBJ2-2 | TRBV11-2
TGTGCCAGCAGTTCGGGACAGGGGAACACAGATACGCAGTATTTT | CASSSGQGNTDTQYF | TRBD1 | . | TRBJ2-3 | TRBV6-1
TGTGCCATCAGCAGACTAGCGGGAGCTGTCAACCACGAGCAGTACTTC | CAISRLAGAVNHEQYF | TRBD2 | . | TRBJ2-7 | TRBV10-3
TGTGCCAGCAGCCCTACTAGCTACGAGCAGTACTTC | CASSPTSYEQYF | . | . | TRBJ2-7 | TRBV6-5
TGTGCCAGCAGCGTAGGTACGGGCGGGGGTCAAGAGACCCAGTACTTC | CASSVGTGGGQETQYF | TRBD2 | . | TRBJ2-5 | TRBV9
TGTGCCTGGAGTCCATCGGACAGGGGGTATCAGCCCCAGCATTTT | CAWSPSDRGYQPQHF | TRBD1 | few | TRBJ1-5 | TRBV30
TGTGCCAGCTCACCACCCAGTCGAAATGAGCAGTACTTC | CASSPPSRNEQYF | . | . | TRBJ2-7 | TRBV18
TGTGCCAGCAGTTACTCGGGACAGGGGGGCTCACCCCTCCACTTT | CASSYSGQGGSPLHF | TRBD1 | once | TRBJ1-6 | TRBV6-5
TGTGCCAGCAGCCGTACCGGAGTTACGATCTATGGCTACACCTTC | CASSRTGVTIYGYTF | . | few | TRBJ1-2 | TRBV7-9
TGTGCCAGCACTCTAAGCGGGGAGAACTGGTCACCCCTCCACTTT | CASTLSGENWSPLHF | . | once | TRBJ1-6 | TRBV6-1
TGTGCCAGCAGCCAATTGACCTTTTCCCCCCGGGGCAATGAGCAGTTCTTC | CASSQLTFSPRGNEQFF | . | . | TRBJ2-1 | TRBV4-2
TGTGCCATCAGTGAGCCCGGGACAGGGAGCGAAAAACTGTTTTTT | CAISEPGTGSEKLFF | TRBD1 | . | TRBJ1-4 | TRBV10-3
TGTGCCAGCAGCCGAGGGTCGTACACTGAAGCTTTCTTT | CASSRGSYTEAFF | . | . | TRBJ1-1 | TRBV7-9
TGCGCCAGCAGCGGGACAGGTTTTGGCTACACCTTC | CASSGTGFGYTF | TRBD1 | few | TRBJ1-2 | TRBV5-1
TGTGCCAGCAGCGGTCTTATGAACACTGAAGCTTTCTTT | CASSGLMNTEAFF | . | few | TRBJ1-1 | TRBV9
TGCGCCAGCAGCTCCGGACAGGGGGCTAACTATGGCTACACCTTC | CASSSGQGANYGYTF | TRBD1 | medium-sized | TRBJ1-2 | TRBV5-1
TGTGCCAGCAGCTTGGATTTGACTAGCGGGAGTTGGAACACCGGGGAGCTGTTTTTT | CASSLDLTSGSWNTGELFF | TRBD2 | . | TRBJ2-2 | TRBV7-7
TGTGCCATCAGTGAGCCAGACGAAACTAGCGCCCGCTACGATGAGCAGTTCTTC | CAISEPDETSARYDEQFF | TRBD2 | . | TRBJ2-1 | TRBV10-3
TGCGCCAGCAGTAAACCCGGGACACTCTATGGCTACACCTTC | CASSKPGTLYGYTF | . | . | TRBJ1-2 | TRBV10-2
TGCAGCGTCCTGGACGGGAGTATTAGCTCCTACAATGAGCAGTTCTTC | CSVLDGSISSYNEQFF | . | once | TRBJ2-1 | TRBV29-1
TGTGCCAGCAGGAGGACAGACTACTACGAGCAGTACTTC | CASRRTDYYEQYF | . | . | TRBJ2-7 | TRBV25-1
TGCGCCAGCAGCTTGGAAACCCCTCCTTACGAGCAGTACTTC | CASSLETPPYEQYF | . | . | TRBJ2-7 | TRBV5-1
TGCGCCAGCAGCGCGAGCGGGGGGGGAACCTACGAGCAGTACTTC | CASSASGGGTYEQYF | TRBD2 | few | TRBJ2-7 | TRBV5-1
TGTGCCAGCAGCTTAAGGTGGCCGGGTACGCAGTATTTT | CASSLRWPGTQYF | . | . | TRBJ2-3 | TRBV7-6